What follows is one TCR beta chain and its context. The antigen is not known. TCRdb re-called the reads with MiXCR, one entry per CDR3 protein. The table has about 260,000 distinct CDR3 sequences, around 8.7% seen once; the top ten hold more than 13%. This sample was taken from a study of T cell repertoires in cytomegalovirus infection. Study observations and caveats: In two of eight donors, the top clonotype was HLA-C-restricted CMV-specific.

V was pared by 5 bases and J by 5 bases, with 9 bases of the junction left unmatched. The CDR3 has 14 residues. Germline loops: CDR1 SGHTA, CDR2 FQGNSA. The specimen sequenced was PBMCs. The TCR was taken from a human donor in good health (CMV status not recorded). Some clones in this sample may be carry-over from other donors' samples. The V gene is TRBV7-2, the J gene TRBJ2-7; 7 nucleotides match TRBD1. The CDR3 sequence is CASSENRGGDEQYF. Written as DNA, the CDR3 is TGTGCCAGCAGCGAGAACAGGGGTGGCGACGAGCAGTACTTC.